This T cell receptor (beta chain) was recovered during a study of blood T cell repertoires in COVID-19. Overall study: Sites across the United States, Italy and Spain contributed samples from acute and convalescent COVID-19.

In the study's own analysis: Researchers report that nucleated cell counts were estimated from reference gene primer amplification. Measured with immunoSEQ multiplex PCR; TCRdb has only the in-frame clones, and not every one. From that table come the V and J calls and clone size; the DNA was used to work out D and trimming. The table records about 330,000 clones, over 75% of them present only once. Cohort assignment relied on participant-reported clinical history. What the recovered Cohort 3 donors had was two negative PCRs, clearance, or symptom resolution. CDR1 MNHEY and CDR2 SVGAGI come from the germline V gene. With 7 bases removed from V and 4 bases from J, the gap between germline ends came to 20 bases. This CDR3 spans 15 amino acids.

The V gene is TRBV6-5, the J gene TRBJ2-7; tentatively, D is TRBD2 (6 bases). This TCR was sampled from a woman aged 18 to 35 who had recovered from COVID-19. The specimen sequenced was PBMCs or T cells enriched from blood (not recorded which). In DNA form, the CDR3 reads TGTGCCAGCACCTCTCCAGCGGAGGGACTTTACGAGCAGTACTTC. It specifies CASTSPAEGLYEQYF.